These 19 T cell receptor beta chains were all obtained from the same sample, sequenced in a study of CD8+CD57+ T cells in acquired aplastic anemia. Template material for TCR beta VDJ and CDR3 profiling consisted of genomic DNA. From the reads, TCRdb called clonotypes with MiXCR, one entry per CDR3 protein. The sample contains fewer than 200,000 distinct CDR3 sequences, roughly half of which appear only once. Individuals selected for sequencing had exhibited CD8+CD57+ cell expansion on flow cytometry. Sequenced input: sorted CD4+, CD8+, or CD8+CD57+ T cells (not recorded which) from PBMCs. The source of these receptors is a human donor with aplastic anemia.

Details on this clonotype: It may be a read error: a sequence one base away is much more abundant. The chain carries TRBV7-2 and TRBJ1-3, with D uncertain. The germline V gene has CDR1 SGHTA and CDR2 FQGNSA. This CDR3 has 14 amino acids. The CDR3 DNA reads TGTGCCAGCGGCTTAAGGCGTGCTGGAAACACCATATATTTT. As protein: CASGLRRAGNTIYF.

J is TRBJ2-7 and V is TRBV7-9; D not certain. The CDR3 extends over 11 amino acids. Deletions cut 5 bases from V and 3 bases from J, with 5 bases between. Germline V gene sequence: CDR1 SEHNR, CDR2 FQNEAQ (reference sequence). CDR3 region: CASSKFYEQYF. The DNA of the CDR3 is TGTGCCAGCAGCAAATTCTACGAGCAGTACTTC.

This clonotype came up many times. The chain uses TRBV10-3 and TRBJ2-2, with D perhaps being TRBD1 or TRBD2 (5 bases each). V was cut by 6 bases and J by 8 bases, with 13 bases left in between. This CDR3 region has 13 residues. Looked up from germline, CDR1 is ENHRY and CDR2 is SYGVKD. CDR3 bases: TGTGCCATCAGGCAGGGTGGAGGTGGGGAGCTGTTTTTT. It yields the protein CAIRQGGGGELFF.

This sequence joins TRBV24-1 and TRBJ2-2; 9 bases map to TRBD1. V trimming: 5 bases; J trimming: 2 bases; junction bases outside the gene matches: 11. The CDR3 runs to 18 residues. Germline V gives CDR1 KGHDR, CDR2 SFDVKD. The DNA of the CDR3 is TGTGCCACCAGTGCCCGCTCCGGGACAGGGCCAAACACCGGGGAGCTGTTTTTT. It yields the protein CATSARSGTGPNTGELFF.

The chain joins TRBV19 to TRBJ2-1, with D perhaps TRBD2 (5 bases). CDR1 and CDR2 (germline): LNHDA, SQIVND (reference sequence). The CDR3 consists of 18 residues. V was shortened by 0 bases and J by 0 bases, with 15 bases between the two germline ends. CDR3 nucleotide sequence: TGTGCCAGTAGTATAGATTCGGGTGAGCGGAGCTCCTACAATGAGCAGTTCTTC. It encodes CASSIDSGERSSYNEQFF.

The V gene is TRBV2, the J gene TRBJ2-3, with D possibly called TRBD1 or TRBD2 (5 bases each). The germline V gene encodes CDR1 SNHLY and CDR2 FYNNEI. V was clipped by 5 bases and J by 2 bases, with 8 bases between them. The CDR3 has 13 residues. Written as DNA, the CDR3 is TGTGCCAGCAGTCGGGACGTCACAGATACGCAGTATTTT. This translates into CASSRDVTDTQYF.

Of note for this clonotype: This sequence may be a read error, since a much larger clone differs from it by one base. The V and J genes are TRBV2 and TRBJ2-7; 7 nucleotides match TRBD2. The CDR3 contains 12 residues. Per germline, CDR1 SNHLY and CDR2 FYNNEI. CDR3 nucleotides: TGTGCCAGCAGGATAGCGGGTTCCGAGCGGTACTTC. Protein sequence: CASRIAGSERYF.

The chain couples TRBV20-1 to TRBJ1-2; D unresolved. Germline values: CDR1 DFQATT, CDR2 SNEGSKA (reference sequence). V was pared by 7 bases and J by 4 bases, with 16 bases between. CDR3 length: 13 residues. The CDR3 nucleotides read TGCAGTGATCAACCACAAGACTTCTATGGCTACACCTTC. Translated: CSDQPQDFYGYTF.

At least ten counts were recorded for this clonotype. The chain combines TRBV12-5 with TRBJ2-7; a possible D gene is TRBD1 (5 bases). The germline CDR1 and CDR2 sequences are LGHNT and FRNRAP. The CDR3 is made up of 13 amino acids. The V gene lost 7 bases and the J gene lost 2 bases, with 12 bases spanning the gap. CDR3 DNA: TGTGCTAGTGCTAAAGGGGATACCTACGAGCAGTACTTC. It encodes CASAKGDTYEQYF.

At least ten counts were recorded for this clonotype. The rearrangement links TRBV12-3 or TRBV12-4 to TRBJ1-5; D gene unclear. This CDR3 contains 14 residues. Trimming shortened V by 3 bases and J by 9 bases, and 15 bases separated the two germline ends. Here the CDR3 DNA reads TGTGCCAGCAGTTTTAATAGTCCCAGTAGGCCCCAGCATTTT. As protein: CASSFNSPSRPQHF.

This clonotype was recorded many times. V usage is TRBV9 and J usage is TRBJ2-1; maybe TRBD1 (5 bases). The germline V gene encodes CDR1 SGDLS and CDR2 YYNGEE. The CDR3 sequence is 15 residues long. With 0 bases removed from V and 0 bases from J, the gap between germline ends came to 7 bases. The CDR3 bases are TGTGCCAGCAGCGTAGAAGGGGACTCCTACAATGAGCAGTTCTTC. It specifies CASSVEGDSYNEQFF.

This clonotype was observed many times. The chain carries TRBV29-1 and TRBJ2-2; D is unclear. This CDR3 spans 11 amino acids. CDR1 and CDR2 (germline): SQVTM, ANQGSEA. Trimming removed 4 bases from V and 6 bases from J, with 6 bases in between. Written as DNA, the CDR3 is TGCAGCGTTGGGGGTCCCGGGGAGCTGTTTTTT. Amino acid sequence: CSVGGPGELFF.

This clonotype was recorded many times. V and J are TRBV7-9 and TRBJ1-1, with TRBD1 matching over 7 bases. This CDR3 has 16 residues. CDR1 is SEHNR and CDR2 is FQNEAQ in the germline V gene (reference sequence). After removal of 6 bases from V and 0 bases from J, the junction contained 10 bases not matched to a gene. CDR3 region: CASRHNRGSLNTEAFF. Written as DNA, the CDR3 is TGTGCCAGCAGGCATAACAGGGGATCCTTGAACACTGAAGCTTTCTTT.

The chain recombines TRBV2 with TRBJ1-1, with 7 bases aligning to TRBD1. The CDR3 contains 14 residues. Germline V gives CDR1 SNHLY, CDR2 FYNNEI. The ends lost 6 bases at V and 7 bases at J; junction bases unmatched: 11. Here the CDR3 DNA reads TGTGCCAGCAGAGCGACAGGGTGGGAAGGTGAAGCTTTCTTT. It yields the protein CASRATGWEGEAFF.

The CDR3 nucleotides read TGTGCCACCAGCACTCTACAGGGGGTCGACACAGATACGCAGTATTTT. Its protein is CATSTLQGVDTDTQYF. The rearrangement uses TRBV15 and TRBJ2-3, with TRBD1 matching over 8 bases. The CDR3 is 16 amino acids. CDR1 LNHNV and CDR2 YYDKDF come from the germline V gene (reference sequence). V lost 4 bases to trimming and J lost 2 bases; unmatched junction nucleotides: 8.

This clonotype showed up many times. The chain links TRBV10-3 to TRBJ1-4; TRBD1 might be the D (6 bases). Trimming cost V 0 bases and J 7 bases, with 9 bases left between them. Germline CDR1 is ENHRY and CDR2 is SYGVKD. This CDR3 has 14 residues. For the CDR3, the DNA is TGTGCCATCAGTGAGTCACAGGGCCCTGAAAAACTGTTTTTT. Translation: CAISESQGPEKLFF.

In regard to this clonotype: This could be a read error, since a much larger clone is one nucleotide away. The conserved closing phenylalanine or tryptophan is absent in this CDR3, likely reflecting a read error. The chain has TRBV28 and TRBJ1-5; possible D gene TRBD1, 6 bases. Looked up from germline, CDR1 is MDHEN and CDR2 is SYDVKM. This CDR3 contains 14 residues. V shed 6 bases and J shed 4 bases, with 13 bases lying between them. The CDR3 loop is CASSETGRNQPQHL. CDR3 bases: TGTGCCAGCAGCGAAACAGGGCGAAATCAGCCCCAGCATCTT.

This clonotype was observed at least ten times. This may come from a read error, since a much larger clone is one base off. The chain couples TRBV2 to TRBJ2-5; D unresolved. The CDR3 spans 15 residues. Germline V gives CDR1 SNHLY, CDR2 FYNNEI. Between the trimmed V and J ends, which lost 4 bases and 4 bases, there was a span of 16 bases. CDR3 sequence (DNA): TGTGCCAGCAGTGGGGTAGTGGGCCCTACAGAGACCCAGTACTTC. Translating gives CASSGVVGPTETQYF. The complete variable domain, with remaining parts taken from reference TRBV2 and TRBJ2-5, reads EPEVTQTPSHQVTQMGQEVILRCVPISNHLYFYWYRQILGQKVEFLVSFYNNEISEKSEIFDDQFSVERPDGSNFTLKIRSTKLEDSAMYFCASSGVVGPTETQYFGPGTRLLVL.

This rearrangement joins TRBV2 to TRBJ1-2, with TRBD1 as a possible D gene (5 bases). The germline V gene encodes CDR1 SNHLY and CDR2 FYNNEI. The CDR3 sequence is 17 residues long. Trimming left V 5 bases short and J 4 bases short, with 23 bases between. The CDR3 DNA reads TGTGCCAGCAGTCCCGGACACGGTCGCGAGGGCGGCTATGGCTACACCTTC. Protein: CASSPGHGREGGYGYTF. The entire variable domain, with the rest obtained from reference TRBV2 and TRBJ1-2, is as follows: EPEVTQTPSHQVTQMGQEVILRCVPISNHLYFYWYRQILGQKVEFLVSFYNNEISEKSEIFDDQFSVERPDGSNFTLKIRSTKLEDSAMYFCASSPGHGREGGYGYTFGSGTRLTVV.